Sequencing of this T cell receptor beta chain was carried out in a study of T cell changes during pregnancy in multiple sclerosis. Sequencing used immunoSEQ multiplex PCR; TCRdb keeps in-frame clones, though not all of them. The data show 75,000 to 95,000 clones, with around 90% seen just once and 1.5% to 1.9% held by the top ten. This clone appeared a single time. V dropped 5 bases and J dropped 4 bases, with 15 bases sitting between them. Germline V gene lookup returns CDR1 SGHVS and CDR2 FQNEAQ. The CDR3 has 15 residues. Specimen: peripheral blood, collected in the first trimester of pregnancy. V is TRBV7-8 and J is TRBJ2-1, with D unresolved. The TCR was taken from a female donor with multiple sclerosis, enrolled in a pregnancy study. The CDR3 DNA sequence: TGTGCCAGCAGCCCTAGACCAACTGTATACAATGAGCAGTTCTTC. It translates to CASSPRPTVYNEQFF.